This T cell receptor (beta chain) emerged from a study of cytomegalovirus exposure and HLA in healthy donors (dated by TCRdb to about 2017). About the investigation overall: According to an earlier analysis of around 600 of the donors, roughly 180 million T cells yielded 95 million to 140 million unique TCR beta sequences and about 300 Gb of sequence data. An early release covering 550 to 700 HLA-typed donors comprised about 320 gigabases of sequencing data and roughly 86 million unique TCR sequences. Among the roughly 430 genotyped donors, around 81% belonged to the genetic ancestry cluster associated with self-reported Caucasian donors. The study aimed to test whether cataloging public T cell receptors could reveal signatures of past pathogen exposure. The T cell repertoires of under 700 subjects were profiled by immunosequencing and related to cytomegalovirus serostatus. A separate validation cohort of 90 to 150 different subjects was used in addition to the roughly 640-subject first cohort. To predict cytomegalovirus infection status, the study brought together high-throughput TCR immunosequencing, statistical association of individual TCRs with disease status, and machine learning. To study patterns of TCR occurrence, a later analysis re-analyzed previously published TCR beta repertoires from around 670 donors and added high-resolution HLA genotyping. Rather than drawing on any new phenotypic data, the later analysis identified candidate immune exposures from TCR beta sequences and the way those sequences occurred across donors. To decide whether each TCR beta V gene segment behaved as functional or pseudogenic, an earlier analysis of 587 of the donors relied on high-throughput TCR beta sequencing. Alongside the repertoire data, information on donor age, sex, ethnicity and CMV serostatus was compiled. In a later genetic analysis, genome-wide SNP genotypes for about 55% of the roughly 700 donors were used, and that subset was treated as a discovery cohort. All discovery cohort repertoires had been generated on a single sequencing platform. HLA typing included class I and class II loci at four-digit resolution. Typing coverage differed by locus: A, B, C, DRB1 and DQB1 were typed in about 620-640 donors, DQA1 in around 500, DPA1 in some 570, and DPB1 in 472. Roughly 5 DR-DQ haplotypes were handled as single units for association and clustering, since linkage in the cohort was strong. Among a few hundred genotyped donors of the cohort, an average of approximately 240,000 unique TCR beta nucleotide sequences were sequenced per donor, 15% to 20% of them non-productive. Results the study describes overall, beyond this receptor: In vitro tests confirmed that three of the cytomegalovirus-associated TCR beta chains recognize cytomegalovirus antigens. Because some donors lacked HLA typing at each locus, the association tests relied only on the typed subset. While some public TCRs were present in many individuals, most TCR sequences turned up only very rarely across donors. Correlated functional status among segregating V segments might reflect linkage disequilibrium, but an unknown experimental factor could not be ruled out. In this cohort, only TCR beta chains were sequenced, and detectable features were limited by the absence of alpha or paired-chain data. The classifier was reported to diagnose cytomegalovirus status with high specificity and sensitivity in both the original cohort and the validation cohort. In a later analysis, TCR association rates were found to vary across HLA loci, with the most associated TCRs seen for DRB1 alleles and the fewest for HLA-C alleles. The study listed 164 TCR beta chains as associated with cytomegalovirus. It was suggested by the authors that the approach could potentially be generalized to other disease states and immunological phenotypes. A further reported finding was that TCR beta sequences accurately predicted the HLA-A and HLA-B alleles for most subjects in the first cohort. According to a later analysis, most CMV-associated TCR beta chains appeared to be HLA-restricted, and the HLA associations seemed to be driven largely by CMV exposure. According to a later analysis, parvovirus B19, influenza, CMV and Epstein-Barr virus appeared linked to several top co-occurrence clusters. A later genetic analysis reported fewer N-insertions in productive TCRs among donors in an Asian-associated ancestry cluster than the approximately 670-donor mean. About 17 rarely observed V segments, including chromosome 9 orphons, were excluded from the earlier analysis of approximately 600 of the donors because counts were too low. CMV serostatus was the only immune exposure information available for the cohort. A group of highly shared sequence variants was considered likely to be a technical artifact of the sequencing pipeline. An association between a missense DCLRE1C variant and V-gene and J-gene trimming of TCR beta chains was found in a later genetic analysis and replicated in an independent cohort. A later analysis associated 15,000 to 20,000 TCR beta sequences with specific HLA alleles at a false discovery rate of 0.05. In a later analysis, HLA-associated TCR beta chains showed more clonal expansion and lower generation probabilities than non-associated chains that were equally common. When HLA alleles, especially DR and DQ, strongly co-occurred, attributing TCR associations to individual alleles was difficult. An earlier analysis of approximately 500 of the donors showed that most TCR beta V segments appeared in productive rearrangements either about 87% or about 30% of the time, which broadly matched IMGT annotations. The 87-base-pair reads could not distinguish some IMGT-functional V segments, including TRBV6-2 and TRBV6-3, so those segments were excluded. The presence/absence analyses assumed that sequencing depth was roughly uniform across donors, and that assumption may not be true.

The cohort was made up of approximately 700 healthy bone marrow donors. All cohort members were sampled while nominally healthy, although unrecorded immune exposures were likely present. The donor tested CMV seropositive, placing the donor among the 289 seropositive members of the cohort. Every donor gave a peripheral blood sample, and the peripheral blood mononuclear cells from that sample were used for TCR beta sequencing. Genomic DNA was extracted from the blood cell samples with the Qiagen DNeasy Blood Extraction Kit. With regard to this clone: The clone's antigen remains unknown. The junction does not match germline at one end; this may be a read error. The sample carries other DNA sequences with the same CDR3.

The method behind the library was the immunoSEQ multiplex PCR assay. For the multiplex PCR, a mixture combining 60 forward primers for TCR Vbeta segments and 13 reverse primers for TCR Jbeta segments was used. Amplification of the CDR3 region of rearranged TCR beta genes was performed with a multiplex PCR assay on genomic DNA. On the Illumina HiSeq System, the amplified TCR beta libraries were sequenced as 87-base-pair reads. The study's own analysis went as follows. A later analysis counted about 80 million unique TCR beta chains across the roughly 700 repertoires, and approximately 11 million of these chains were shared by at least two donors. To remove PCR and sequencing errors, raw reads were error-corrected and collapsed into unique sequences using a nearest-neighbor algorithm that merged closely related sequences. V, D and J gene segments were assigned by aligning CDR3 sequences to IMGT reference sequences. For a sequence to be retained, at least a six-nucleotide match to both a V gene segment and a J gene segment was required. A rearrangement counted as productive if the CDR3 had no stop codons and remained in frame with V and J, and every other rearrangement counted as non-productive. CDR3 was defined by IMGT convention, running from the second conserved V-encoded cysteine to the conserved J-encoded phenylalanine. Sequences without an unambiguous match to a single V gene segment were excluded from the earlier analysis of approximately 560 of the donors. An earlier analysis of 587 of the donors classified V segments as functional when productive rearrangements were above 56.7% and as segregating when the standard deviation between donors was above 5%. A statistical classification framework was developed to diagnose cytomegalovirus status using the catalog of TCR beta chain sequences. A later analysis assigned V and J genes by comparing TCR nucleotide sequences with IMGT/GENE-DB human TR gene sequences. Using the TCRdist pipeline, a later analysis assigned CDR3 sequences along with most-parsimonious VDJ recombination scenarios. A later analysis defined each TCR beta chain by its CDR3 amino acid sequence plus V-gene family, and excluded reads lacking a unique V-gene family. To address suspected cross-contamination and a sequencing artifact, a later analysis removed 550 to 750 highly shared, low-generation-probability nucleotide sequences. In a later analysis, a clonal expansion index was calculated for each public chain from normalized within-repertoire ranks of inferred template counts. Generation probabilities in a later analysis came from a VDJ recombination model fitted to out-of-frame rearrangements, and those results were checked against IGoR. In a later analysis, hypergeometric tests were used to score TCR-TCR, TCR-HLA and TCR-CMV co-occurrence, with a repertoire-size bias correction applied to TCR pairs. To estimate false discovery rates, a later analysis permuted the HLA or CMV assignments 20 times. In a later analysis, co-occurring TCRs were grouped using DBSCAN, with TCRdist sequence similarity added in when clustering inside HLA-allele-positive subsets. Repertoires with fewer than 30,000 or more than 120,000 public chains were left out of co-occurrence clustering, as were five repertoires with anomalous nucleotide sharing. The immuneACCESS repertoire file appears here via TCRdb, limited to in-frame rearrangements. These files lack a portion of the clones; in checked studies, under half of the deficit traces to unresolved V genes, and the cause of the others is not known. V and J calls and clone size are those listed in that table; D and trimming were worked out from the DNA. This sample's clone table shows approximately 210,000 clones. Together, the top ten hold around 0.95% of the sample.

The CDR3 starts with the cysteine, ends with the phenylalanine, and has 15 residues. The kept DNA is CDR3 alone, 45 bases in frame from the first base. The germline V gene supplies CDR1 SGHTA and CDR2 FQGNSA. The sequencing sample was made of PBMCs. The sequence derives from a woman aged 30 to 39 in good health and CMV-seropositive. The chain joins TRBV7-2 to TRBJ1-2; 7 middle bases align to TRBD1. Here is the DNA: TGTGCCAGCAGTCTACAGGGGCCCACCAACTATGGTTACACCTTC. This sequence encodes CASSLQGPTNYGYTF.